This T cell receptor (beta chain) was captured in a study of radiation and T cells in renal cell carcinoma (dated by TCRdb to the early 2020s). Describing the broader study: Samples came from a clinical trial, in which primary renal cell carcinomas received 15 Gy stereotactic body radiation therapy followed by nephrectomy 4 weeks later. A total of 4,016,671 unique CDR3 nucleotide sequences, encoding 2,500,000 or so unique CDR3 amino acid sequences, were found across all 50 or so samples. TCR beta sequencing covered some 55 samples in total, comprising around 26 tumors and roughly 27 peripheral blood samples.

From the cysteine up to the phenylalanine, the CDR3 has a length of 14 residues. Of all the DNA, just the CDR3 is kept, 42 bases in frame from base 1. Via the germline V gene, CDR1 is LGHNT and CDR2 FRNRAP. V has 6 bases trimmed and J has 4 bases trimmed; junction bases matching no gene number 8. What the study reported, not specific to this receptor: In blood, the top tumor clonotypes increased between baseline and 2 weeks post-radiation and then shrank by 4 weeks, which suggests that tumor-resident clones expanded only transiently. Dynamics of the blood repertoire were not tracked past 4 weeks after treatment. Because pretreatment tumor biopsies were not available, the baseline intratumoral presence of clonotypes could not be determined. Because the trial had a single-armed design, the trial could not examine how radiation dose or scheduling affected the TCR repertoire.

Sample time point, as interpreted from the label and publication: baseline pretreatment blood. The treatment or condition label, read with the paper, signifies: 15 Gy SBRT to primary tumor, nephrectomy 4 weeks later. To track tumor-enriched clonotypes, serial peripheral blood was sampled from radiation-treated patients at baseline and at 2 weeks and 4 weeks after SBRT. Every patient's renal cell carcinoma showed clear cell pathology. The QIAamp DNA Blood Mini Kit (Qiagen) was used to prepare genomic DNA for TCR sequencing. The analyses included only samples that passed all quality control checks. A word on this clone: The antigen it binds to is not known. No much larger clone is present one base from it, and per-base qualities are unavailable.

The immunoSEQ kit was used, according to the manufacturer's recommendations, to generate TCR beta libraries from genomic DNA. To prepare the libraries, a first multiplex PCR with proprietary primers was run, followed by a second PCR that added unique barcodes, and a bead cleanup was done after each round. Each sample batch included a kit-provided positive control reaction and a negative control reaction. The final libraries underwent checking on an Agilent 4200 TapeStation D1000 ScreenTape, volumetric pooling, and quantification by qPCR. Sequencing ran on an Illumina NextSeq500 with a MidOutput 150-cycle cartridge, using 156 Read1 and 15 Index1 cycles with kit custom primers. The pooled library was loaded at approximately 0.99 pM, and about 21% PhiX control was spiked in. In the paper's pipeline: Vendor-processed data were analyzed in R, with a clonotype defined as all T cells sharing the same CDR3 nucleotide sequence. For clone abundance analyses, frequencies were normalized to the 10,000 most abundant clones per sample. Public T cell clones, averaging fewer than five per sample, were removed before analysis. An abundance difference of at least 32-fold between compartments was the criterion for calling clonotypes tumor-enriched or baseline blood-enriched. Clonotypes expanded or contracted between blood time points were identified with a beta-binomial differential abundance model. Similarity between tumor and blood repertoires was quantified using the Baroni-Urbani and Buser coefficient, and groups were compared with two-tailed Wilcoxon tests in R. TCRdb carries this immuneACCESS record with in-frame sequences only. Its versions omit some clonotypes, under half of them owing to an unresolved V gene in the studies checked, with the rest unexplained. That table furnishes V, J and clone size, whereas the DNA furnished D and trimming. Present in this sample are about 91,000 clones, over 75% of which were seen just once. In total, the top ten clones hold 5% to 8% of the sample.

The chain is made from TRBV12-5 and TRBJ2-5; TRBD1 agrees with 7 junctional bases. The sequence derives from a man aged 60 to 75 with renal cell carcinoma. The sample here was blood, taken from a patient whose treatment included radiotherapy and nephrectomy. The CDR3 protein is CASGPPTGIETQYF. The base sequence is TGTGCTAGTGGCCCTCCGACAGGGATAGAGACCCAGTACTTC.